This T cell receptor (beta chain) was sequenced during a study of PD-L1 blockade in urothelial cancer. On the study more broadly: At 3 weeks after treatment start (second dose) and again at 6 weeks, blood was analyzed. Median T cell yield per blood sample was about 140,000 cells. General study findings and limits: Patients who had durable benefit saw their tumor-associated blood clones expand more at 3 weeks.

Time point given: pretreatment peripheral blood. Patients were living with locally advanced or metastatic urothelial carcinoma. Only in-frame clones appear in the TCRdb table, and some are missing; sequencing was by immunoSEQ multiplex PCR. Here the sample spans 50,000 to 55,000 clones, around 84% being singletons. With regard to this clone: Antigen: not known.

CDR1 and CDR2 from the germline V gene are MNHEY and SMNVEV (reference sequence). The junction had 10 bases not matched to a gene; V was cut back by 6 bases and J by 10 bases. CDR3 length: 14 residues. The rearrangement joins TRBV27 to TRBJ2-1, with 9 bases fitting TRBD1. The starting material was PBMCs, obtained around atezolizumab (anti-PD-L1) treatment. The TCR comes from a man aged 60 to 75 with urothelial cancer. CDR3 in DNA: TGTGCCAGCAGACCGGGACAGGGTAATGGCGAGCAGTTCTTC. Translated, it gives CASRPGQGNGEQFF.